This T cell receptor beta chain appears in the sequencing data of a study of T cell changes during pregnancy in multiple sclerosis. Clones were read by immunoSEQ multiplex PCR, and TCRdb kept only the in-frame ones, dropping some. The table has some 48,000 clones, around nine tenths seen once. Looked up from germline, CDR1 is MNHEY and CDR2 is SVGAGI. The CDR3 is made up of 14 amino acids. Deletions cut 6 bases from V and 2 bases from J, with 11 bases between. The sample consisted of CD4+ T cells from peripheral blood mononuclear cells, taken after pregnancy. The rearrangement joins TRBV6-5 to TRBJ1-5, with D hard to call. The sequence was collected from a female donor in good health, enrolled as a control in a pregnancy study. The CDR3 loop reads CASSLTPGNQPQHF. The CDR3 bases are TGTGCCAGCAGCCTTACGCCGGGCAATCAGCCCCAGCATTTT.